The 22 T cell receptor beta chains reported below all come from one sample, sequenced in a study of cytomegalovirus exposure and HLA in healthy donors. Method: immunoSEQ multiplex PCR; TCRdb's copy keeps in-frame clones and lacks some. The sample lists 250,000 or so clones, roughly 87% occurring once. Sequencing input: PBMCs. The receptors were gathered from a man between 18 and 29 years old in good health and CMV-seropositive.

This sequence joins TRBV4-1 and TRBJ2-5; 9 nucleotides agree with TRBD2. Unmatched junction bases numbered 5, after V lost 1 base and J lost 2 bases. The CDR3 has 16 amino acids. CDR1 MGHRA and CDR2 YSYEKL come from the germline V gene. CDR3 region: CASSQVLAGRQETQYF. CDR3 sequence (DNA): TGCGCCAGCAGCCAAGTCCTAGCGGGACGGCAAGAGACCCAGTACTTC.

The chain couples TRBV5-1 to TRBJ2-3; D gene unclear. V dropped 6 bases and J dropped 4 bases, with 12 bases sitting between them. Germline CDR1 and CDR2: SGHRS and YFSETQ. The CDR3 totals 13 residues. The CDR3 DNA is TGCGCCAGCAATTCAGGAGCCCCAGATACGCAGTATTTT. Its protein is CASNSGAPDTQYF.

The rearrangement joins TRBV7-2 to TRBJ2-1, with a possible D match to TRBD2 (6 bases). Germline lookup yields CDR1 SGHTA and CDR2 FQGNSA. Deletions cut 1 base from V and 0 bases from J, with 10 bases between. This CDR3 has 16 residues. This CDR3 is CASSLDVTSSYNEQFF. CDR3 nucleotide sequence: TGTGCCAGCAGCTTAGATGTGACTAGCTCCTACAATGAGCAGTTCTTC.

The chain is built from TRBV15 and TRBJ2-3, with D possibly matching TRBD1 (5 bases). CDR1 is LNHNV and CDR2 is YYDKDF in the germline V gene (reference sequence). The CDR3 spans 15 residues. The V end was cut by 0 bases, the J end by 3 bases, with 10 bases between. This CDR3 reads CATSRDFTGTDTQYF. Written as DNA, the CDR3 is TGTGCCACCAGCAGAGATTTTACAGGTACAGATACGCAGTATTTT.

A remark on this clone: At one end the junction does not follow the germline gene, possibly because of a read error. The rearrangement joins TRBV9 to TRBJ2-3; the D gene is possibly TRBD2 (6 bases). In germline, CDR1 is SGDLS, CDR2 YYNGEE. CDR3 length: 13 residues. The CDR3 DNA reads as TGTGCCAGCAGTGTAGCGGGCACAGATACGCAGTATTTT. Its protein is CASSVAGTDTQYF.

This chain connects TRBV28 to TRBJ2-1, with D perhaps matching TRBD2 (6 bases). V shed 6 bases and J shed 4 bases, with 19 bases lying between them. Per the germline V gene, CDR1 is MDHEN and CDR2 is SYDVKM. This CDR3 has 16 amino acids. The CDR3 sequence: CASRDPGGFGYNEQFF. The DNA for the CDR3 is TGTGCCAGCAGGGATCCAGGAGGGTTTGGATACAATGAGCAGTTCTTC.

This chain links TRBV6-1 with TRBJ2-7; 8 bases map to TRBD2. The ends lost 7 bases at V and 4 bases at J; junction bases unmatched: 6. This CDR3 contains 13 residues. Germline values: CDR1 MNHNS, CDR2 SASEGT. The CDR3 is CASNRAGVYEQYF. CDR3 nucleotide sequence: TGTGCCAGCAACCGAGCGGGAGTGTACGAGCAGTACTTC.

The J gene is TRBJ2-3, the V gene TRBV7-2; 10 positions match TRBD1. Germline CDR1 is SGHTA and CDR2 is FQGNSA. V shed 2 bases, J shed 5 bases, and the junction held 13 bases outside the gene matches. The CDR3 covers 18 residues. The CDR3 region is CASSLFRPGQGRVDTQYF. For the CDR3, the DNA is TGTGCCAGCAGCTTATTCCGTCCGGGACAGGGGAGAGTAGATACGCAGTATTTT.

This clone was detected once. The V call is TRBV2, the J call TRBJ2-5; D unresolved. CDR3 length: 14 amino acids. Trimming removed 1 base from V and 5 bases from J, with 11 bases in between. Germline V gene data show CDR1 as SNHLY and CDR2 as FYNNEI. The CDR3 here is CASSEGPAAETQYF. Written as DNA, the CDR3 is TGTGCCAGCAGTGAAGGGCCTGCCGCGGAGACCCAGTACTTC.

The chain links TRBV2 to TRBJ1-5; D may be TRBD1 (5 bases). The V gene lost 1 base and the J gene lost 0 bases, with 7 bases spanning the gap. CDR1 is SNHLY, CDR2 FYNNEI, per germline. The CDR3 contains 15 residues. The CDR3 reads CASSEGQGSNQPQHF. CDR3 in DNA: TGTGCCAGCAGTGAAGGGCAGGGTAGCAATCAGCCCCAGCATTTT.

This rearrangement joins TRBV28 to TRBJ1-2; D is perhaps TRBD1 (6 bases). With 6 bases removed from V and 1 base from J, the gap between germline ends came to 18 bases. The CDR3 contains 16 residues. Germline CDR1 and CDR2: MDHEN and SYDVKM. The CDR3 DNA reads as TGTGCCAGCAGATTACGGGGACACACTATTAACTATGGCTACACCTTC. This translates into CASRLRGHTINYGYTF.

Turning to this clone: Other DNA sequences in the same sample also yield this CDR3. V usage is TRBV18 and J usage is TRBJ2-7, with 9 nucleotides matching TRBD1. The CDR3 runs 14 residues. Germline assignment: CDR1 KGHSH and CDR2 LQKENI. V shed 3 bases and J 6 bases; nucleotides not matched to a gene: 6. The CDR3 nucleotides are TGTGCCAGCTCACCGGGGGACAGGGTGGGCGAGCAGTACTTC. This gives the protein CASSPGDRVGEQYF.

This sequence joins TRBV10-3 and TRBJ1-3, with D perhaps TRBD1 (5 bases). V was clipped by 4 bases and J by 2 bases, with 6 bases between them. CDR3 length: 13 residues. Looked up from germline, CDR1 is ENHRY and CDR2 is SYGVKD. The CDR3 DNA sequence: TGTGCCATCAGTGCAGGGCCTGGAAACACCATATATTTT. Encoded protein: CAISAGPGNTIYF.

The rearrangement joins TRBV6-5 to TRBJ1-1; D uncertain. The CDR3 sequence is 14 residues long. The germline gives CDR1 MNHEY, CDR2 SVGAGI. Trimming pared 2 bases from V and 4 bases from J, leaving 11 bases between. The CDR3: CASSYEIRGTEAFF. In nucleotides, the CDR3 is TGTGCCAGCAGTTACGAGATCCGGGGCACTGAAGCTTTCTTT.

The chain employs TRBV27 and TRBJ2-7, with TRBD2 matching over 12 bases. The CDR3 length is 19 residues. The trim removed 3 bases at V and 4 bases at J, leaving 16 bases unmatched. The germline gives CDR1 MNHEY, CDR2 SMNVEV (reference sequence). The CDR3 DNA reads as TGTGCCAGCAGTTTGTCTCATACCGGGACTAGCGGGTTTTATTACGAGCAGTACTTC. Encoded protein: CASSLSHTGTSGFYYEQYF.

CDR3 nucleotides: TGTGCCAGCAGCGCGAAAACAGGGGAGGGCTATGGCTACACCTTC. It is translated as CASSAKTGEGYGYTF. This sequence joins TRBV5-4 and TRBJ1-2, with TRBD1 identical over 7 bases. V was pared by 4 bases and J by 4 bases, with 10 bases of the junction left unmatched. CDR1 is SGHNT, CDR2 YYREEE, per germline (reference sequence). The CDR3 has 15 residues.

The J gene is TRBJ2-7, the V gene TRBV7-2; 9 bases agree with TRBD1. CDR1 is SGHTA and CDR2 is FQGNSA in the germline V gene. The CDR3 is made up of 15 amino acids. V gave up 5 bases and J gave up 2 bases; unmatched junction bases: 7. In nucleotides, the CDR3 is TGTGCCAGCAGCCGCCCCGGACAGGGGCCCTACGAGCAGTACTTC. Its translation: CASSRPGQGPYEQYF.

The chain recombines TRBV5-1 with TRBJ1-1; D is possibly TRBD1 (5 bases). CDR3 length: 15 amino acids. Trimming stripped 3 bases from V and 1 base from J, with 13 bases between. Germline loops: CDR1 SGHRS, CDR2 YFSETQ. CDR3 sequence reads: CASSSNDGANTEAFF. The CDR3 DNA sequence: TGCGCCAGCAGCTCGAATGATGGGGCGAACACTGAAGCTTTCTTT.

This CDR3 is CASSFRTGRGNQPQHF. The CDR3 region has the DNA TGTGCCAGCAGCTTCAGGACTGGTAGGGGCAATCAGCCCCAGCATTTT. The chain employs TRBV28 and TRBJ1-5; D uncertain. In germline, CDR1 is MDHEN, CDR2 SYDVKM. Trimming removed 6 bases at V and 2 bases at J, with 17 bases between. The CDR3 has 16 residues.

The chain combines TRBV7-6 with TRBJ1-3; D remains ambiguous. The V end was cut by 5 bases, the J end by 3 bases, with 5 bases between. Germline values: CDR1 SGHVS, CDR2 FNYEAQ. There are 12 residues in the CDR3. The CDR3 protein is CASSPLGNTIYF. Here the CDR3 DNA reads TGTGCCAGCAGCCCGCTTGGAAACACCATATATTTT.

This chain connects TRBV11-2 to TRBJ1-2; D remains unclear. Germline V gene data show CDR1 as SGHAT and CDR2 as FQNNGV. The length of the CDR3 is 13 residues. Trimming stripped 5 bases from V and 0 bases from J, with 7 bases between. This CDR3 reads CASSLGANYGYTF. CDR3 nucleotide sequence: TGTGCCAGCAGCCTCGGGGCTAACTATGGCTACACCTTC.

The chain joins TRBV30 to TRBJ1-5, with 7 bases lining up with TRBD1. From germline, CDR1 is GTSNPN and CDR2 SVGIG (reference sequence). This CDR3 region has 14 residues. The V segment lost 3 bases and the J segment 7 bases; nucleotides outside the gene matches: 9. DNA for the CDR3: TGTGCCTGGAGCGGGACAGTAAGGGGACAGCCCCAGCATTTT. Protein: CAWSGTVRGQPQHF.